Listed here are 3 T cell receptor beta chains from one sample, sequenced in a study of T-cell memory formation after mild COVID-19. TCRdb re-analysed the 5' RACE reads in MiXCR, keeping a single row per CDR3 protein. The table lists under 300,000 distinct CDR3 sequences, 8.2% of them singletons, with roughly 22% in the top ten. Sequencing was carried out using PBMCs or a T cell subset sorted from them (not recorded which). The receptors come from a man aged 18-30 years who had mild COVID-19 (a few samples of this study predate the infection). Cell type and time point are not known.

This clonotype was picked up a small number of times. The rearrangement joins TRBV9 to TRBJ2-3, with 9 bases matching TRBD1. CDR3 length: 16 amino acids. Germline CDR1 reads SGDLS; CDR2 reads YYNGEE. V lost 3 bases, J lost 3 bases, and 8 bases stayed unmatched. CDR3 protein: CASSGDRDGWTDTQYF. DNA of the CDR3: TGTGCCAGCAGCGGGGACAGGGACGGGTGGACAGATACGCAGTATTTT.

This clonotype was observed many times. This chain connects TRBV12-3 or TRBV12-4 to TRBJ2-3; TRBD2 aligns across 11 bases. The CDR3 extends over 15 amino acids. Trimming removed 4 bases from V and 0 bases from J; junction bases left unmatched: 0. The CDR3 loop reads CASSSSGGSTDTQYF. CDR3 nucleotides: TGTGCCAGCAGTTCTAGCGGGGGGAGCACAGATACGCAGTATTTT.

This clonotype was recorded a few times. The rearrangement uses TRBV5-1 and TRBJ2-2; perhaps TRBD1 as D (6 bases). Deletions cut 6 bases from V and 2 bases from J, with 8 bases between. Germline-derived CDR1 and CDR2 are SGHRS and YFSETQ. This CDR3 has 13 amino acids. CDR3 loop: CASKGDNTGELFF. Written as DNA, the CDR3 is TGCGCCAGCAAGGGGGATAACACCGGGGAGCTGTTTTTT. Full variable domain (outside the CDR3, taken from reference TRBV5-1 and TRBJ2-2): KAGVTQTPRYLIKTRGQQVTLSCSPISGHRSVSWYQQTPGQGLQFLFEYFSETQRNKGNFPGRFSGRQFSNSRSEMNVSTLELGDSALYLCASKGDNTGELFFGEGSRLTVL.